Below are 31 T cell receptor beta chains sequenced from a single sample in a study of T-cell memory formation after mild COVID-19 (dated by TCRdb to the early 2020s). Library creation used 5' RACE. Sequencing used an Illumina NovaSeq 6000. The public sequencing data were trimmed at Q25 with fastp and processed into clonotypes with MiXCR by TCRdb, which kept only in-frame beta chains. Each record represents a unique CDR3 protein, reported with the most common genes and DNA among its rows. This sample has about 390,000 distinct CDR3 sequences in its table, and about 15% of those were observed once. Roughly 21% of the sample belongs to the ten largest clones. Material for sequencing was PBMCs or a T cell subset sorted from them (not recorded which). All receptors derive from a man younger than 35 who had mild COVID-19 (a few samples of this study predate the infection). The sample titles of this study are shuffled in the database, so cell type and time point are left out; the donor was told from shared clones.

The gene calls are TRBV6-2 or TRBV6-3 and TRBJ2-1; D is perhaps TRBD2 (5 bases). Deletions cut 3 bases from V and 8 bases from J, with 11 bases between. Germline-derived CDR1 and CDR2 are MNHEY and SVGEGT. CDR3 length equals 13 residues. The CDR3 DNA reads TGTGCCAGCAGTTATTTATCCGGGGATGAGCAGTTCTTC. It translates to CASSYLSGDEQFF.

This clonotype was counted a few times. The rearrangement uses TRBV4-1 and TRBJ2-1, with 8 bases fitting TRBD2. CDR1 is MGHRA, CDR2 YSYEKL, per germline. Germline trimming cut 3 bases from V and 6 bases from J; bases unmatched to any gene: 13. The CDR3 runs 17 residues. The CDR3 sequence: CASSQGTLSGTSNEQFF. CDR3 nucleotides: TGCGCCAGCAGCCAGGGAACACTCTCCGGGACTAGCAATGAGCAGTTCTTC.

The CDR3 loop is CASSLRGHNEQFF. The CDR3 coding sequence is TGTGCCAGCAGCCTACGGGGCCACAATGAGCAGTTCTTC. The V call is TRBV3-2, the J call TRBJ2-1; TRBD1 is the table's D call, not checked against the DNA. TRBV3-2 is a listed pseudogene. The CDR3 covers 13 residues.

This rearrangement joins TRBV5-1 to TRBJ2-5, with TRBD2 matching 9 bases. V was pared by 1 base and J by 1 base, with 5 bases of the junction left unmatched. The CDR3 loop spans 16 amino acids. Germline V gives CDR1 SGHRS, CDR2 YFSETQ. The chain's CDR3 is CASSLWSGGSQETQYF. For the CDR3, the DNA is TGCGCCAGCAGCTTGTGGAGCGGGGGGTCCCAAGAGACCCAGTACTTC.

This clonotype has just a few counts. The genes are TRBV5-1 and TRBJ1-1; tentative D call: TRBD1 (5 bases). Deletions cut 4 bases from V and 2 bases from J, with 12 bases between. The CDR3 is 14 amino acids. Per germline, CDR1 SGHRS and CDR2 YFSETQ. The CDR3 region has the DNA TGCGCCAGCAGCAACTCAGGGAGAAACACTGAAGCTTTCTTT. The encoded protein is CASSNSGRNTEAFF.

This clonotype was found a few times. CDR3 DNA sequence: TGCAGCTGGACAGGGAGCTCCTACGAGCAGTACGTC. It translates to CSWTGSSYEQYV. The chain links TRBV20-1 to TRBJ2-7; TRBD1 aligns across 8 bases. The CDR3 consists of 12 residues. Germline V gene lookup returns CDR1 DFQATT and CDR2 SNEGSKA (reference sequence).

CDR3 loop: CASSRPAKYNEQFF. CDR3 sequence (DNA): TGTGCCAGCAGCCGGCCGGCAAAATACAATGAGCAGTTCTTC. The gene calls are TRBV7-9 and TRBJ2-1; D not resolved. This CDR3 spans 14 amino acids. Trimming left V 5 bases short and J 4 bases short, with 12 bases between. Germline assignment: CDR1 SEHNR and CDR2 FQNEAQ (reference sequence).

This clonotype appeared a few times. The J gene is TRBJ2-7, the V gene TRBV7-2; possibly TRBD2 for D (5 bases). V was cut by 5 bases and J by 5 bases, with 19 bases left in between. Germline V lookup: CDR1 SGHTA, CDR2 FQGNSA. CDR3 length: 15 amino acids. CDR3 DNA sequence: TGTGCCAGCAGCCCCCGTCCGGGGTGGGGTAACGAGCAGTACTTC. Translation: CASSPRPGWGNEQYF.

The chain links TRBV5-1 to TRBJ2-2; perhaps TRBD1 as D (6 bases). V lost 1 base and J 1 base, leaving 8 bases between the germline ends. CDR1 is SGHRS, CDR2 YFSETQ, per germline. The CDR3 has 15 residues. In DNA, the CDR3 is TGCGCCAGCAGCTTGTGGACAGAGAACACCGGGGAGCTGTTTTTT. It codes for CASSLWTENTGELFF.

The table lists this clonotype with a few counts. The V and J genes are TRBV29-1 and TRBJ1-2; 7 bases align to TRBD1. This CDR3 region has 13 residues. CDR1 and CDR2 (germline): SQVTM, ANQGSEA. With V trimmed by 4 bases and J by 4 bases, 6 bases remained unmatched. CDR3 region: CSVVDREAYGYTF. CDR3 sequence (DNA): TGCAGCGTTGTAGACAGGGAGGCCTATGGCTACACCTTC.

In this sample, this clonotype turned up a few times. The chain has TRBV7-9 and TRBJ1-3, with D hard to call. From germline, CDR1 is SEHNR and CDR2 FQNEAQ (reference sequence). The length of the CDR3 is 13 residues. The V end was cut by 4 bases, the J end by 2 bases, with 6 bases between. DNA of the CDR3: TGTGCCAGCAGCTCGCCTCCTGGAAACACCATATATTTT. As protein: CASSSPPGNTIYF.

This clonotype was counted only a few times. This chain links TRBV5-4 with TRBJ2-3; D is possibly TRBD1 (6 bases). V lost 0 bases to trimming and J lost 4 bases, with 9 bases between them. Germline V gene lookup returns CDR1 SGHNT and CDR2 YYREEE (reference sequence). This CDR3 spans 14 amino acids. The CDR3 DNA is TGTGCCAGCAGCTTGGCAGGGGCATCAGATACGCAGTATTTT. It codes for CASSLAGASDTQYF.

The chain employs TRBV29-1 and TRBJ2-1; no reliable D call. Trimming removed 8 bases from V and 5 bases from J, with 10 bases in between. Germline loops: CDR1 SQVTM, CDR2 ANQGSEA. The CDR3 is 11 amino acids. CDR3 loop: CSPLIHNEQFF. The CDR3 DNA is TGCAGCCCCCTCATACACAATGAGCAGTTCTTC.

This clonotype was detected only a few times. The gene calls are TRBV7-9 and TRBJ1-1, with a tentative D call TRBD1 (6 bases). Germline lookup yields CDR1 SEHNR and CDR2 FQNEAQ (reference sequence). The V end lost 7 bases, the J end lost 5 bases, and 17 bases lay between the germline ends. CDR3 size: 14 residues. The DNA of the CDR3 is TGTGCCAGCATTCTCGACAGGCTGGAGACTGAAGCTTTCTTT. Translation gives CASILDRLETEAFF.

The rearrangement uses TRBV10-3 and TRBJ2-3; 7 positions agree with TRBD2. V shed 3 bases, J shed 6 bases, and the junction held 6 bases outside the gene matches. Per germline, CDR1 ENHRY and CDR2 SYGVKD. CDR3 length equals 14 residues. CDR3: CAISDSSGSDTQYF. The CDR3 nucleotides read TGTGCCATCAGTGATTCTAGCGGTTCCGATACGCAGTATTTT.

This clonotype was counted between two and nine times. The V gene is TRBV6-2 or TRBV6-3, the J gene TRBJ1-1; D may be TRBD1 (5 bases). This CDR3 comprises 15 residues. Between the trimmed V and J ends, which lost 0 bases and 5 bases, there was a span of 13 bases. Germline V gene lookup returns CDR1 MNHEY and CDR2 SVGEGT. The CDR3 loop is CASSYSGAGRTEAFF. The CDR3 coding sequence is TGTGCCAGCAGTTACTCAGGGGCAGGGAGGACTGAAGCTTTCTTT.

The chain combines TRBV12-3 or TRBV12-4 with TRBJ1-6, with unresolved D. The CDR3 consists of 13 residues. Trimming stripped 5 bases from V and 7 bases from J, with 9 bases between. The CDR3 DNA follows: TGTGCCAGCAGTCCACGAGGAAATTCACCCCTCCACTTT. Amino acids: CASSPRGNSPLHF.

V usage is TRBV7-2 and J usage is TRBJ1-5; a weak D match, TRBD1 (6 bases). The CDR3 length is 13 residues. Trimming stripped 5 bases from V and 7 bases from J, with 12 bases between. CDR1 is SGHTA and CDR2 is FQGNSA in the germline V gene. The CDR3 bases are TGTGCCAGCAGCGGGTCGGGGGCCCAGCCCCAGCATTTT. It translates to CASSGSGAQPQHF. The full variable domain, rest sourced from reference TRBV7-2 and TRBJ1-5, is GAGVSQSPSNKVTEKGKDVELRCDPISGHTALYWYRQSLGQGLEFLIYFQGNSAPDKSGLPSDRFSAERTGGSVSTLTIQRTQQEDSAVYLCASSGSGAQPQHFGDGTRLSIL.

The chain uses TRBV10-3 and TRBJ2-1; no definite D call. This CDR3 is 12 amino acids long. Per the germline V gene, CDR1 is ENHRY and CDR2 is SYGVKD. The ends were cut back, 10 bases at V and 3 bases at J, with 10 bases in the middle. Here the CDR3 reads CASHKDYNEQFF. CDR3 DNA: TGTGCCAGTCATAAGGACTACAATGAGCAGTTCTTC.

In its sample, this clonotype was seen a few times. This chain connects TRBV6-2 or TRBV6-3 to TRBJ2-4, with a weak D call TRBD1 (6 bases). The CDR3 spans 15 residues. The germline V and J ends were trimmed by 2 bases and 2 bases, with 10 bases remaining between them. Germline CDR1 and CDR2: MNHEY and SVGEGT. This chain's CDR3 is CASSYMRGSKNIQYF. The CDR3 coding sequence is TGTGCCAGCAGTTACATGAGGGGGTCCAAAAACATTCAGTACTTC.

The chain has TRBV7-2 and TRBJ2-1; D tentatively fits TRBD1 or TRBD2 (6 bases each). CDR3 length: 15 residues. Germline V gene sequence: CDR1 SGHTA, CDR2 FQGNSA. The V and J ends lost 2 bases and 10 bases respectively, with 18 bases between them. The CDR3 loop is CASSLSRVGGLEQFF. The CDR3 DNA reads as TGTGCCAGCAGCTTATCTCGAGTAGGGGGGCTCGAGCAGTTCTTC.

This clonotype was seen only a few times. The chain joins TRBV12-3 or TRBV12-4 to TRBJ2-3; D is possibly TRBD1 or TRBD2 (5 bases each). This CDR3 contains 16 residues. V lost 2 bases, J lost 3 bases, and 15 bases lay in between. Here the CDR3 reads CASSLRRDHGTDTQYF. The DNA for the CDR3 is TGTGCCAGCAGTTTACGTCGGGACCATGGGACAGATACGCAGTATTTT.

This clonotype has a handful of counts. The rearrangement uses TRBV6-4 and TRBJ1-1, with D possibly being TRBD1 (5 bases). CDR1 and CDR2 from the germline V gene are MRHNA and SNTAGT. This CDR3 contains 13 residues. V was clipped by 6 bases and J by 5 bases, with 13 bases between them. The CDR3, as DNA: TGTGCCAGCAGATCCCAGGGTGGGACTGAAGCTTTCTTT. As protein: CASRSQGGTEAFF.

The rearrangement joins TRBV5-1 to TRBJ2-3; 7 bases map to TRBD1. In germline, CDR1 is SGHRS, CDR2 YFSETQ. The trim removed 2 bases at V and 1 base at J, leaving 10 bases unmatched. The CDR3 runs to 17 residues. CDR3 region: CASSFNRGAQGTDTQYF. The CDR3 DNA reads TGCGCCAGCAGCTTTAACAGGGGAGCCCAGGGCACAGATACGCAGTATTTT.

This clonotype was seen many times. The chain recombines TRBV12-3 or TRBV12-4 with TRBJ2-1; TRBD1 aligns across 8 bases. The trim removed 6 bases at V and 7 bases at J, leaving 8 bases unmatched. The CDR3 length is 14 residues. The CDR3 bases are TGTGCCAGCAGGACAGACAGGGGATGGAATGAGCAGTTCTTC. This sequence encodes CASRTDRGWNEQFF.

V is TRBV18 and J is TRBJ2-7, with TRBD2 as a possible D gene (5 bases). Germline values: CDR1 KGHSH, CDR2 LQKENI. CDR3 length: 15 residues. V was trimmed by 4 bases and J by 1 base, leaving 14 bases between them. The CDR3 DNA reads TGTGCCAGCTCACGACCGGCGGGCCGATCCTACGAGCAGTACTTC. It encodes CASSRPAGRSYEQYF. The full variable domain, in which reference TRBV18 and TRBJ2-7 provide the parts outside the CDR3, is NAGVMQNPRHLVRRRGQEARLRCSPMKGHSHVYWYRQLPEEGLKFMVYLQKENIIDESGMPKERFSAEFPKEGPSILRIQQVVRGDSAAYFCASSRPAGRSYEQYFGPGTRLTVT.

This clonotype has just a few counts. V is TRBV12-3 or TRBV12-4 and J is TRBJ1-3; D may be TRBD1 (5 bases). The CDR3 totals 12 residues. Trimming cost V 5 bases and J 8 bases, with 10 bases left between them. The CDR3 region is CASSRQGDTIYF. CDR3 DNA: TGTGCCAGCAGTCGGCAGGGAGACACCATATATTTT.

CDR3 loop: CASSLVGVNNEQFF. The DNA for the CDR3 is TGTGCCAGCAGCTTAGTGGGTGTGAACAATGAGCAGTTCTTC. This rearrangement joins TRBV7-2 to TRBJ2-1; D is undetermined. Trimming removed 1 base at V and 5 bases at J, with 9 bases between. The CDR3 spans 14 residues. CDR1 and CDR2 (germline): SGHTA, FQGNSA.

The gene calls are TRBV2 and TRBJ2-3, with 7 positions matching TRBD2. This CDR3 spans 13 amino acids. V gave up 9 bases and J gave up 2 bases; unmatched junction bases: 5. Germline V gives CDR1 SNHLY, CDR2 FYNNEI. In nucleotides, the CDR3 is TGTGCCAGTGGGGGGGAATACACAGATACGCAGTATTTT. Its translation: CASGGEYTDTQYF.

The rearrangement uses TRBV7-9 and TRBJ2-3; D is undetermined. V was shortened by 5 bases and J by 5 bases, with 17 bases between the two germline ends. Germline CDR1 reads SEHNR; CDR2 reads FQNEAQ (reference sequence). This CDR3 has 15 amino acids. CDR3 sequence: CASSPDGRQIDTQYF. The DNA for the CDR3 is TGTGCCAGCAGCCCTGATGGAAGGCAGATAGATACGCAGTATTTT.

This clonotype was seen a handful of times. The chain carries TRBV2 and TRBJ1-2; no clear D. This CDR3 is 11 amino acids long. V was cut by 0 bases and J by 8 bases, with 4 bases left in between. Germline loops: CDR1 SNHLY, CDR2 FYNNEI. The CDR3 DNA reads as TGTGCCAGCAGTGAAGCTGGGGGCTACACCTTC. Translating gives CASSEAGGYTF.